The 9 T cell receptor beta chains reported below all come from one sample, sequenced in a study of T-cell memory formation after mild COVID-19. One entry per CDR3 protein, called by TCRdb with MiXCR from the 5' RACE reads. Altogether roughly 600,000 distinct CDR3 sequences are present, more than 15% being singletons, with the ten largest covering 9.5% to 15%. The sample comprised PBMCs or a T cell subset sorted from them (not recorded which). These receptors all come from an adult woman who had mild COVID-19 (a few samples of this study predate the infection). Cell type and time point are not known.

The V call is TRBV5-1, the J call TRBJ2-3, with 10 nucleotides matching TRBD2. CDR3 length equals 16 residues. Trimming cost V 2 bases and J 2 bases; bases outside gene matches: 5. CDR1 and CDR2 (germline): SGHRS, YFSETQ. The CDR3 here is CASSFGTSAPTDTQYF. The CDR3 DNA sequence: TGCGCCAGCAGCTTCGGGACTAGCGCCCCCACAGATACGCAGTATTTT. Using reference TRBV5-1 and TRBJ2-3 for the parts outside the CDR3, the full variable domain is KAGVTQTPRYLIKTRGQQVTLSCSPISGHRSVSWYQQTPGQGLQFLFEYFSETQRNKGNFPGRFSGRQFSNSRSEMNVSTLELGDSALYLCASSFGTSAPTDTQYFGPGTRLTVL.

This clonotype was counted a few times. The J gene is TRBJ2-7, the V gene TRBV5-4; either TRBD1 or TRBD2 may supply D (6 bases each). CDR3 length: 15 amino acids. Germline values: CDR1 SGHNT, CDR2 YYREEE (reference sequence). V was shortened by 1 base and J by 0 bases, with 11 bases between the two germline ends. The CDR3 nucleotides are TGTGCCAGCAGCTTGTACGGGGGCCTCTCCTACGAGCAGTACTTC. Translating gives CASSLYGGLSYEQYF.

V gene TRBV5-6 combines with J gene TRBJ2-5; maybe TRBD1 (5 bases). This CDR3 comprises 15 residues. Deletions cut 4 bases from V and 3 bases from J, with 16 bases between. The germline gives CDR1 SGHDT, CDR2 YYEEEE. In DNA, the CDR3 is TGTGCCAGCAGCGACCTCGGGCAGGGCGAAGAGACCCAGTACTTC. The encoded protein is CASSDLGQGEETQYF.

This clonotype was observed at least ten times. The V call is TRBV4-2, the J call TRBJ2-1; possibly TRBD2 for D (5 bases). Germline V gene sequence: CDR1 LGHNA, CDR2 YNFKEQ. The V gene lost 0 bases and the J gene lost 0 bases, with 9 bases spanning the gap. The CDR3 has 16 residues. The CDR3, as DNA: TGTGCCAGCAGCCAAGAGTCTAGCATCTCCTACAATGAGCAGTTCTTC. It yields the protein CASSQESSISYNEQFF.

The chain has TRBV5-1 and TRBJ2-4; TRBD1 might be the D (6 bases). The germline V and J ends were trimmed by 1 base and 6 bases, with 17 bases remaining between them. CDR1 SGHRS and CDR2 YFSETQ come from the germline V gene. The CDR3 extends over 16 amino acids. CDR3 coding DNA: TGCGCCAGCAGCTTGCGGGACAACGGTCTGGCAAACATTCAGTACTTC. This codes for CASSLRDNGLANIQYF.

V gene TRBV20-1 combines with J gene TRBJ1-1, with 10 bases aligning to TRBD1. The CDR3 contains 13 residues. Germline V gene sequence: CDR1 DFQATT, CDR2 SNEGSKA (reference sequence). The junction had 3 bases not matched to a gene; V was cut back by 4 bases and J by 4 bases. The CDR3 coding sequence is TGCAGTGCTATGAGGACAGGGGGCACTGAAGCTTTCTTT. This encodes CSAMRTGGTEAFF.

The chain is built from TRBV5-1 and TRBJ2-4, with no clear D. The CDR3 has 16 amino acids. Per the germline V gene, CDR1 is SGHRS and CDR2 is YFSETQ. Trimming removed 0 bases at V and 3 bases at J, with 13 bases between. CDR3 DNA: TGCGCCAGCAGCTTGGCTGGTCGGACGAACAAAAACATTCAGTACTTC. This encodes CASSLAGRTNKNIQYF.

V is TRBV28 and J is TRBJ2-1; D remains ambiguous. Germline-derived CDR1 and CDR2 are MDHEN and SYDVKM. The V and J ends lost 3 bases and 2 bases respectively, with 14 bases between them. This CDR3 is 16 amino acids long. CDR3 loop: CASSLSPSRTYNEQFF. CDR3 nucleotides: TGTGCCAGCAGTTTGTCCCCCTCGCGGACCTACAATGAGCAGTTCTTC.

This clonotype showed up just a few times. The CDR3: CASSPSGGFHNEQFF. The CDR3 bases are TGTGCCAGTAGTCCATCCGGGGGGTTTCACAATGAGCAGTTCTTC. The chain carries TRBV19 and TRBJ2-1; 7 bases are a match to TRBD2. This CDR3 contains 15 residues. Germline V gives CDR1 LNHDA, CDR2 SQIVND (reference sequence). V lost 5 bases and J lost 5; bases outside the gene matches: 9.